This T cell receptor (beta chain) was profiled in a study of regulatory T cells in long-lasting Graves disease. About the study: Antithyroid drugs had been taken under 3 months by newly diagnosed Graves' patients.

CDR3 regions were amplified by Arm-PCR using iRepertoire HTBI primers to build TCR beta libraries. Via MiXCR, TCRdb re-called the multiplex PCR reads, giving one row per CDR3 protein. The table includes more than 450,000 distinct CDR3 sequences, around 15% detected once. The time point denotes: newly diagnosed GD, antithyroid drugs for less than 3 months. There was RNA extracted from PBMCs, and the TCR library was made from it. The CDR3 has 12 amino acids. V lost 4 bases, J lost 6 bases, and 11 bases lay in between. Per the germline V gene, CDR1 is SQVTM and CDR2 is ANQGSEA. This clonotype showed up many times. These data were also reused for a study on T cells in Graves' hyperthyroidism and ophthalmopathy. That work contributes: First-round RT-PCR of the TCR CDR3 relied on the HTBI primer set. Most clonotypes expanded in thyroid above 0.001 were likewise present in blood.

Sequenced material: peripheral blood mononuclear cells (PBMCs), taken at new diagnosis, from a patient treated with antithyroid drugs. The chain uses TRBV29-1 and TRBJ2-3; no clear D. The origin of this receptor is a middle-aged man with Graves disease. In DNA, the CDR3 is TGCAGCGTTGTGAGACTTGCGGATACGCAGTATTTT. Encoded protein: CSVVRLADTQYF.